This entry lists 2 T cell receptor beta chains sequenced from one sample in a study of blood T cell repertoires in COVID-19. Clones were sequenced by immunoSEQ multiplex PCR, and TCRdb holds only the in-frame ones, with some missing. The sample consists of approximately 300,000 clones, under 90% of them appearing once. Sequencing was carried out using PBMCs or T cells enriched from blood (not recorded which). The receptors derive from a man younger than 45 who had recovered from COVID-19.

This clone has a handful of counts. V and J are TRBV28 and TRBJ1-1; the D gene is possibly TRBD1 (5 bases). CDR3 size: 15 residues. V lost 4 bases and J 0 bases, leaving 12 bases between the germline ends. From germline, CDR1 is MDHEN and CDR2 SYDVKM. The CDR3 protein is CASSWGGMVNTEAFF. The CDR3 nucleotides are TGTGCCAGCAGTTGGGGGGGAATGGTGAACACTGAAGCTTTCTTT.

The CDR3 is CASSLRGGGNSPLHF. The CDR3 DNA sequence: TGCGCCAGCAGCTTGAGAGGGGGGGGAAATTCACCCCTCCACTTT. V and J are TRBV5-1 and TRBJ1-6; TRBD1 might be the D (6 bases). V gave up 1 base and J gave up 7 bases, with 12 bases separating them. CDR1 SGHRS and CDR2 YFSETQ come from the germline V gene. The CDR3 runs 15 residues.